The rows below give T cell receptor beta chains drawn from one sample of a study of shared clonotypes between healthy human individuals. The protocol was immunoSEQ multiplex PCR, while the TCRdb copy is restricted to in-frame clones and leaves out a portion. The sample includes 550,000 to 700,000 clones, roughly 73% of them seen just once. Sequencing was carried out using memory CD4+ T cells sorted from blood. The receptors shown here come from a woman in her twenties or thirties in good health. The CDR3 runs from the conserved cysteine through the conserved F or W. The order of the fields is CDR3 DNA, CDR3 protein, clone size, J gene, D gene, V gene. The D gene is left open where the match is weak. Not every row has a clone size; where given, it reads once, few, many or a size class.

TGCGCCAGCAGCCCCGGACAGGGTAGCAATCAGCCCCAGCATTTT | CASSPGQGSNQPQHF | NA | TRBJ1-5 | TRBD1 | TRBV4-1
TGTGCCAGCAGTTTAAGGGCGGGAGGCCCCTACGAGCAGTACTTC | CASSLRAGGPYEQYF | few | TRBJ2-7 | TRBD2 | TRBV27
TGTGCCTGGGTGAGGTGGGAGGGACCCTACGAGCAGTACTTC | CAWVRWEGPYEQYF | NA | TRBJ2-7 | TRBD2 | TRBV30
TGTGCCAGCCAGACGGCGATCATGAACACTGAAGCTTTCTTT | CASQTAIMNTEAFF | once | TRBJ1-1 | NA | TRBV18
TGCGCCAGCAGCTGGACGGTCACAGATACGCAGTATTTT | CASSWTVTDTQYF | NA | TRBJ2-3 | NA | TRBV5-1
TGTGCCAGCAGCGTAGGCCCCACAGATACGCAGTATTTT | CASSVGPTDTQYF | NA | TRBJ2-3 | NA | TRBV9
TGCGCCAGCAGCCAACTGAATATGGGACTAGCGGGAGGAGAGACCCAGTACTTC | CASSQLNMGLAGGETQYF | few | TRBJ2-5 | TRBD2 | TRBV4-1
TGCAGCGTTGAGGGGGGTCCTCGGGAGGGCCATAATGAGCAGTTCTTC | CSVEGGPREGHNEQFF | NA | TRBJ2-1 | TRBD2 | TRBV29-1
TGTGCCAGCAGTTTGGGGGCGAATAACTATGGCTACACCTTC | CASSLGANNYGYTF | many | TRBJ1-2 | NA | TRBV28
TGTGCCGTGTCGAGGGGCGTTATGGGGACTGAAGCTTTCTTT | CAVSRGVMGTEAFF | NA | TRBJ1-1 | NA | TRBV28
TGTGCCAGCAGTTTCGTGGGACACACTGTAACTAGCACAGATACGCAGTATTTT | CASSFVGHTVTSTDTQYF | NA | TRBJ2-3 | NA | TRBV28
TGCGCCAGCAGCTTGGTGGCAGGGGGGTACAATGAGCAGTTCTTC | CASSLVAGGYNEQFF | NA | TRBJ2-1 | NA | TRBV5-1
TGTGCCAGCAGCACCGGGACAGGGTCCTCCTACGAGCAGTACTTC | CASSTGTGSSYEQYF | once | TRBJ2-7 | TRBD1 | TRBV9
TGCGCCAGCAGCCCAAGAATCCTAGCGGGAGGGGAACAAGAGACCCAGTACTTC | CASSPRILAGGEQETQYF | NA | TRBJ2-5 | TRBD2 | TRBV5-1
TGTGCCAGCAGTTACTCGGTGGGCCTAAGCTATGAGCAGTTCTTC | CASSYSVGLSYEQFF | NA | TRBJ2-1 | NA | TRBV6-5
TGCGCCAGGGCGCCCAGGGGCCCCGCGGAAAACTCCTACGAGCAGTACTTC | CARAPRGPAENSYEQYF | NA | TRBJ2-7 | NA | TRBV23-1
TGTGCCAGCGTACCGATGACAGGTCCTGTGATGACCCAGCATTTT | CASVPMTGPVMTQHF | NA | TRBJ1-5 | NA | TRBV6-1
TGTGCCAGCCAGACAGGGCATGAAAAACTGTTTTTT | CASQTGHEKLFF | NA | TRBJ1-4 | TRBD1 | TRBV28
TGTGCCAGCAGTGAACGAGGCAGAGGCATGAACACTGAAGCTTTCTTT | CASSERGRGMNTEAFF | NA | TRBJ1-1 | NA | TRBV2
TGTGCCAGCAGCATGGGAGGGGGGGCAGATACGCAGTATTTT | CASSMGGGADTQYF | once | TRBJ2-3 | NA | TRBV28
TGTGCCAGCGGGCGCGAATACTACGAGCAGTACTTC | CASGREYYEQYF | once | TRBJ2-7 | NA | TRBV6-6
TGTGCCTGGAGTGTACAGGGCTCCACTGAAGCTTTCTTT | CAWSVQGSTEAFF | many | TRBJ1-1 | NA | TRBV30
TGTGCCAGTAGTTTCCCCGAGGGGGGAAATCAGCCCCAGCATTTT | CASSFPEGGNQPQHF | NA | TRBJ1-5 | NA | TRBV19
TGTGCCAGCTCAAACCCCGGGACAGGGGCCTACGAGCAGTACTTC | CASSNPGTGAYEQYF | NA | TRBJ2-7 | TRBD1 | TRBV18
TGTGCCAGCACCACTTTGAAGGCCGACGCAATCAATCAGCCCCAGCATTTT | CASTTLKADAINQPQHF | NA | TRBJ1-5 | NA | TRBV28
TGTGCCAGCAGCTTCTATCAGACTACCTACGAGCAGTACTTC | CASSFYQTTYEQYF | NA | TRBJ2-7 | NA | TRBV7-2
TGCGCCAGCAGCTTGGACGGGACAGAGAGGTACAATGAGCAGTTCTTC | CASSLDGTERYNEQFF | NA | TRBJ2-1 | TRBD1 | TRBV5-1
TGCAGGGTGGCGAACACTGAAGCTTTCTTT | CRVANTEAFF | NA | TRBJ1-1 | NA | TRBV20-1
TGTGCCAGCAGCCATCAGGGGGCACTTCAGGATGAGCAGTTCTTC | CASSHQGALQDEQFF | NA | TRBJ2-1 | TRBD1 | TRBV4-2
TGTGCCAGCAGTGAAGAAAGGACAGTGAACACTGAAGCTTTCTTT | CASSEERTVNTEAFF | NA | TRBJ1-1 | NA | TRBV6-1
TGTGCCAGCAGCACCCCAGGGGGCCTCACCTACGAGCAGTACTTC | CASSTPGGLTYEQYF | NA | TRBJ2-7 | TRBD1 | TRBV7-9
TGTGCCAGCAGGAGGACTAGCGGCTACGAGCAGTACTTC | CASRRTSGYEQYF | NA | TRBJ2-7 | TRBD2 | TRBV28
TGTGCCAGCACGCAGCGGGAGGGCCAAGACACGCAGTATTTT | CASTQREGQDTQYF | NA | TRBJ2-3 | TRBD2 | TRBV10-3
TGTGCCAGCTCACAATCCGGGACTAGCGGGAGTGAAGAGACCCAGTACTTC | CASSQSGTSGSEETQYF | few | TRBJ2-5 | TRBD2 | TRBV18
TGTGCCAGCATTAGGGACGAGGATACGCAGTATTTT | CASIRDEDTQYF | once | TRBJ2-3 | NA | TRBV2
TGCGCCAGCAGCCGGGGGGCGGGTGATCAGCCCCAGCATTTT | CASSRGAGDQPQHF | few | TRBJ1-5 | NA | TRBV4-1
TGTGCCTGGAGGCCTAGCGGCTCCTACAATGAGCAGTTCTTC | CAWRPSGSYNEQFF | NA | TRBJ2-1 | TRBD2 | TRBV30
TGTGCCAGCAGTACAAACAGGGACAGGGGTTACGAGCAGCCCCAGCATTTT | CASSTNRDRGYEQPQHF | NA | TRBJ1-5 | TRBD1 | TRBV28
TGTGCCAGCAGTCCGCATGTCTATGGCAGGTTGAACTATGGCTACACCTTC | CASSPHVYGRLNYGYTF | NA | TRBJ1-2 | NA | TRBV28
TGTGCCAGCAGCAAGGGCAGTGCGAACACTGAAGCTTTCTTT | CASSKGSANTEAFF | NA | TRBJ1-1 | NA | TRBV2
TGTGCCAGCAGATCTACAGGGGGCCCCTATGGCTACACCTTC | CASRSTGGPYGYTF | many | TRBJ1-2 | TRBD1 | TRBV5-6
TGCGCCAGCAGCTTGGACGACAGGGGGCGAGACATTCAGTACTTC | CASSLDDRGRDIQYF | few | TRBJ2-4 | TRBD1 | TRBV5-1
TGTGCCAGCAGCCCGCGCGGGCAGGGGGTGGGAGATACGCAGTATTTT | CASSPRGQGVGDTQYF | NA | TRBJ2-3 | TRBD1 | TRBV7-9
TGTGCCAGCAGTGCCGCCGGGACAGGGAACGGAAAACTGTTTTTT | CASSAAGTGNGKLFF | NA | TRBJ1-4 | TRBD1 | TRBV27
TGTGCCAGCAGTGGACTACCCCGGACCAAAAACATTCAGTACTTC | CASSGLPRTKNIQYF | once | TRBJ2-4 | NA | TRBV27
TGTGCCAGCAGCTTCAGAGGCGAGTCAATTCCCAGGCGAGAGACCCAGTACTTC | CASSFRGESIPRRETQYF | few | TRBJ2-5 | NA | TRBV5-5
TGTGCCAGCAGCGGGACAGACTACGAGCAGTACTTC | CASSGTDYEQYF | NA | TRBJ2-7 | TRBD1 | TRBV5-5
TGTGCCAGCAGTTTAGCCGGCACCAGTAACTATGGCTACACCTTC | CASSLAGTSNYGYTF | NA | TRBJ1-2 | NA | TRBV28
TGTGCCAGCAGCTTAAGCGGGAGAGTAAACGAGCAGTACTTC | CASSLSGRVNEQYF | few | TRBJ2-7 | TRBD2 | TRBV7-9
TGTGCCAGCAGCCGGACTGCCAAAGAGACCCAGTACTTC | CASSRTAKETQYF | once | TRBJ2-5 | NA | TRBV7-2
TGTGCCAGCAGCGGAAGGGGGCATAACTATGGCTACACCTTC | CASSGRGHNYGYTF | NA | TRBJ1-2 | TRBD1 | TRBV5-6
TGTGCCAGCAGTTACCTACGGTTCTACGAGCAGTACTTC | CASSYLRFYEQYF | NA | TRBJ2-7 | NA | TRBV6-5